The source of this TCR beta chain is a study of blood T cell repertoires in COVID-19. The V gene's germline CDR1 is SNHLY and CDR2 FYNNEI. V dropped 1 base and J dropped 3 bases, with 4 bases sitting between them. This CDR3 has 12 residues. Method: immunoSEQ multiplex PCR; TCRdb's copy keeps in-frame clones and lacks some. The sample includes around 250,000 clones, roughly 86% of them seen just once. The sequencing sample was made of peripheral blood. The chain joins TRBV2 to TRBJ2-7; D call uncertain. The source is a woman aged 55-69 years who had recovered from COVID-19. The CDR3 reads CASSEGSYEQYF. CDR3 nucleotide sequence: TGTGCCAGCAGTGAAGGGAGCTACGAGCAGTACTTC.